A single sample gave rise to the 25 T cell receptor beta chains below, sequenced in a study of cytomegalovirus exposure and HLA in healthy donors. Primers: 60 Vbeta forward and 13 Jbeta reverse. Method: immunoSEQ multiplex PCR; TCRdb's copy keeps in-frame clones and lacks some. The repertoire holds under 200,000 clones, roughly 75% seen once, with 1% in the top ten. Sequencing was done on a sample of PBMCs. All receptors derive from a woman in her 50s in good health and CMV-seropositive.

The chain's CDR3 is CASSQESWTSLFYTEAFF. As DNA, the CDR3 is TGCGCCAGCAGCCAAGAAAGCTGGACTTCACTTTTTTACACTGAAGCTTTCTTT. The chain recombines TRBV4-3 with TRBJ1-1, with D hard to call. The germline V and J ends were trimmed by 0 bases and 3 bases, with 20 bases remaining between them. Germline loops: CDR1 LGHNA, CDR2 YSLEER. The CDR3 is 18 residues long.

The V call is TRBV6-6, the J call TRBJ2-7, with 11 bases matching TRBD2. J gave up 1 base and V 6 bases, and 8 bases lay outside the gene matches. Germline V lookup: CDR1 MNHNY, CDR2 SVGAGI (reference sequence). The CDR3 is made up of 16 amino acids. CDR3 region: CASSRTSSGGSYEQYF. In DNA, the CDR3 is TGTGCCAGCAGCCGTACCTCTAGCGGGGGGTCCTACGAGCAGTACTTC.

This rearrangement joins TRBV4-3 to TRBJ2-1; D is uncertain. Germline CDR1 LGHNA, CDR2 YSLEER. The CDR3 sequence is 14 residues long. Trimming pared 1 base from V and 7 bases from J, leaving 11 bases between. The CDR3 loop is CASSQGQRFNEQFF. CDR3 nucleotide sequence: TGCGCCAGCAGCCAAGGCCAGAGGTTTAATGAGCAGTTCTTC.

The rearrangement uses TRBV9 and TRBJ2-3, with a tentative D call TRBD2 (6 bases). V lost 4 bases to trimming and J lost 2 bases, with 17 bases between them. Germline V gives CDR1 SGDLS, CDR2 YYNGEE. This CDR3 is 16 amino acids long. CDR3 residues: CASSPGAGKNTDTQYF. CDR3 sequence (DNA): TGTGCCAGCAGCCCCGGGGCGGGAAAAAACACAGATACGCAGTATTTT. The full variable domain, in which reference TRBV9 and TRBJ2-3 provide the parts outside the CDR3, is DSGVTQTPKHLITATGQRVTLRCSPRSGDLSVYWYQQSLDQGLQFLIQYYNGEERAKGNILERFSAQQFPDLHSELNLSSLELGDSALYFCASSPGAGKNTDTQYFGPGTRLTVL.

The chain is built from TRBV7-2 and TRBJ2-3; 7 positions match TRBD1. The CDR3 has 17 residues. Germline V CDR1 and CDR2: SGHTA, FQGNSA. With V trimmed by 2 bases and J by 2 bases, 10 bases remained unmatched. This chain's CDR3 is CASSLLGGYDATDTQYF. The CDR3 DNA follows: TGTGCCAGCAGCTTATTAGGGGGCTACGATGCCACAGATACGCAGTATTTT.

This chain connects TRBV5-6 to TRBJ1-2, with a weak D call TRBD1 (5 bases). Deletions cut 4 bases from V and 8 bases from J, with 12 bases between. The CDR3 totals 12 residues. Germline-derived CDR1 and CDR2 are SGHDT and YYEEEE. The CDR3 sequence: CASSAAGEGYTF. The CDR3 bases are TGTGCCAGCAGCGCCGCGGGGGAAGGCTACACCTTC.

The chain employs TRBV5-1 and TRBJ2-1, with D hard to call. Germline assignment: CDR1 SGHRS and CDR2 YFSETQ. Between the trimmed V and J ends, which lost 1 base and 6 bases, there was a span of 5 bases. CDR3 length equals 12 residues. The CDR3 spells CASSLLPNEQFF. The CDR3 DNA sequence: TGCGCCAGCAGCTTGCTCCCCAATGAGCAGTTCTTC.

V gene TRBV18 combines with J gene TRBJ1-2, with 9 bases identical to TRBD1. Trimming cost V 6 bases and J 1 base; bases outside gene matches: 3. The CDR3 covers 14 residues. Germline V lookup: CDR1 KGHSH, CDR2 LQKENI. This CDR3 reads CASSSGQGNYGYTF. Written as DNA, the CDR3 is TGTGCCAGCTCCTCGGGACAGGGTAACTATGGCTACACCTTC.

The rearrangement links TRBV28 to TRBJ2-5; 10 bases align to TRBD1. The J call may be faulty, since TRBJ2-7 better matches the DNA end. The germline CDR1 and CDR2 sequences are MDHEN and SYDVKM. CDR3 size: 17 residues. CDR3: CASSLGRQGQGWSEQYF. The CDR3 DNA follows: TGTGCCAGCAGTTTGGGTCGACAGGGACAGGGGTGGTCCGAGCAGTACTTC.

The chain links TRBV5-1 to TRBJ2-1; 7 bases are a match to TRBD1. CDR3 length: 16 residues. V lost 4 bases to trimming and J lost 0 bases; unmatched junction nucleotides: 7. Germline V gene lookup returns CDR1 SGHRS and CDR2 YFSETQ. CDR3 DNA: TGCGCCAGCAGCCCGGACAGGACGAGCTCCTACAATGAGCAGTTCTTC. This gives the protein CASSPDRTSSYNEQFF. Full variable domain (remainder filled in from reference TRBV5-1 and TRBJ2-1): KAGVTQTPRYLIKTRGQQVTLSCSPISGHRSVSWYQQTPGQGLQFLFEYFSETQRNKGNFPGRFSGRQFSNSRSEMNVSTLELGDSALYLCASSPDRTSSYNEQFFGPGTRLTVL.

The chain combines TRBV20-1 with TRBJ2-1, with unresolved D. V lost 3 bases, J lost 14 bases, and 8 bases lay in between. The CDR3 sequence is 9 residues long. Germline V gene data show CDR1 as DFQATT and CDR2 as SNEGSKA (reference sequence). CDR3 bases: TGCAGTGCTAGGCTAGATAAGTTCTTC. Translated: CSARLDKFF.

This sequence joins TRBV5-5 and TRBJ2-5, with D possibly being TRBD2 (6 bases). Germline V gene data show CDR1 as SGHKS and CDR2 as YYEKEE (reference sequence). Trimming shortened V by 2 bases and J by 3 bases, and 8 bases separated the two germline ends. This CDR3 has 13 residues. The CDR3 region is CASSFPGEETQYF. For the CDR3, the DNA is TGTGCCAGCAGCTTTCCGGGAGAAGAGACCCAGTACTTC.

The chain has TRBV5-6 and TRBJ1-4; possible D gene TRBD1, 5 bases. V lost 4 bases and J 6 bases, leaving 16 bases between the germline ends. Germline CDR1 and CDR2: SGHDT and YYEEEE. CDR3 length: 15 residues. The chain's CDR3 is CASSTEPWTYEKLFF. The CDR3 DNA sequence: TGTGCCAGCAGCACCGAACCTTGGACATATGAAAAACTGTTTTTT.

The J gene is TRBJ1-1, the V gene TRBV19; TRBD1 aligns across 12 bases. The CDR3 runs 16 residues. Germline CDR1 is LNHDA and CDR2 is SQIVND (reference sequence). Losses at the gene ends were 7 bases for V and 6 bases for J; bases not matched to a gene: 12. The CDR3 region has the DNA TGTGCCAGTACCGCCGGGACAGGGGGCGGACCGTCTGAAGCTTTCTTT. Protein product: CASTAGTGGGPSEAFF.

In this sample, this clone turned up a few times. The rearrangement joins TRBV7-2 to TRBJ2-7, with D uncertain. This CDR3 spans 11 amino acids. From germline, CDR1 is SGHTA and CDR2 FQGNSA. Deletions cut 4 bases from V and 6 bases from J, with 7 bases between. CDR3 nucleotide sequence: TGTGCCAGCAGCTCGCAGTTCGAGCAGTACTTC. Translated: CASSSQFEQYF.

The rearrangement uses TRBV18 and TRBJ1-1, with no clear D. Trimming left V 6 bases short and J 2 bases short, with 10 bases between. The CDR3 has 13 residues. Germline V lookup: CDR1 KGHSH, CDR2 LQKENI. The CDR3: CASSPTLNTEAFF. The CDR3 DNA reads as TGTGCCAGCTCGCCGACACTTAACACTGAAGCTTTCTTT.

This clone was seen a handful of times. The chain joins TRBV30 to TRBJ2-1; D remains ambiguous. The germline CDR1 and CDR2 sequences are GTSNPN and SVGIG (reference sequence). V lost 0 bases and J 0 bases, leaving 15 bases between the germline ends. The CDR3 totals 17 residues. CDR3 bases: TGTGCCTGGAGTGTTACTTTCGGCCGGAGCTCCTACAATGAGCAGTTCTTC. Amino acid sequence: CAWSVTFGRSSYNEQFF. Complete variable domain (other parts from reference TRBV30 and TRBJ2-1): SQTIHQWPATLVQPVGSPLSLECTVEGTSNPNLYWYRQAAGRGLQLLFYSVGIGQISSEVPQNLSASRPQDRQFILSSKKLLLSDSGFYLCAWSVTFGRSSYNEQFFGPGTRLTVL.

V is TRBV4-3 and J is TRBJ1-3; perhaps TRBD1 as D (5 bases). Germline loops: CDR1 LGHNA, CDR2 YSLEER. The CDR3 loop spans 16 amino acids. V lost 4 bases to trimming and J lost 0 bases, with 13 bases between them. CDR3 amino acids: CASSRDSGYSGNTIYF. The CDR3 DNA reads as TGCGCCAGCAGCCGGGACTCAGGGTACTCTGGAAACACCATATATTTT.

This sequence joins TRBV27 and TRBJ2-5; 9 bases are shared with TRBD2. The end of the DNA is better explained by TRBJ2-7, so the J call may be wrong. The CDR3 loop spans 14 amino acids. Germline V gene lookup returns CDR1 MNHEY and CDR2 SMNVEV (reference sequence). CDR3 region: CASSFRAGGYEQYF. The CDR3 nucleotides are TGTGCCAGCAGTTTCCGGGCGGGGGGGTACGAGCAGTACTTC.

This chain joins TRBV5-1 and TRBJ2-6; 8 bases are shared with TRBD2. Losses at the gene ends were 4 bases for V and 0 bases for J; bases not matched to a gene: 6. Germline V lookup: CDR1 SGHRS, CDR2 YFSETQ. CDR3 length: 17 residues. The CDR3 nucleotides read TGCGCCAGCAGCAGAGCGGGAGTCGGCTCTGGGGCCAACGTCCTGACTTTC. This sequence encodes CASSRAGVGSGANVLTF.

V usage is TRBV2 and J usage is TRBJ1-2, with TRBD1 as a possible D gene (6 bases). Germline lookup yields CDR1 SNHLY and CDR2 FYNNEI. This CDR3 comprises 11 residues. Trimming shortened V by 9 bases and J by 8 bases, and 13 bases separated the two germline ends. CDR3 sequence reads: CASRQEVGYTF. The CDR3 DNA reads as TGTGCCAGTCGACAGGAGGTGGGCTACACCTTC.

The chain employs TRBV13 and TRBJ1-2; D possibly corresponds to TRBD1 (6 bases). The CDR3 runs 14 residues. Germline lookup yields CDR1 PRHDT and CDR2 FYEKMQ (reference sequence). V shed 3 bases and J shed 4 bases, with 12 bases lying between them. The CDR3, as DNA: TGTGCCAGCAGCTTCGGCAGGGGAACCTATGGCTACACCTTC. This encodes CASSFGRGTYGYTF.

The chain employs TRBV28 and TRBJ2-5; 7 bases are shared with TRBD1. CDR3 size: 15 residues. The J segment lost 5 bases and the V segment lost 6 bases, leaving 12 bases of the junction unmatched. CDR1 is MDHEN, CDR2 SYDVKM, per germline. The CDR3 nucleotides are TGTGCCAGCAGACCTGGAAGGGGGCGGTGGGAGACCCAGTACTTC. Residues: CASRPGRGRWETQYF.

In nucleotides, the CDR3 is TGTGCCAGCTCATCAGCCCCCGCGGTATACGAGCAGTACTTC. This encodes CASSSAPAVYEQYF. V gene TRBV18 combines with J gene TRBJ2-7; no definite D call. The CDR3 consists of 14 residues. Germline CDR1 reads KGHSH; CDR2 reads LQKENI. Trimming shortened V by 5 bases and J by 4 bases, and 15 bases separated the two germline ends.

The J gene is TRBJ2-7, the V gene TRBV5-1; D might be TRBD1 (7 bases). Germline V gene sequence: CDR1 SGHRS, CDR2 YFSETQ. Trimming pared 5 bases from V and 10 bases from J, leaving 19 bases between. This CDR3 is 13 amino acids long. The CDR3: CASSWGQQGGQYF. The CDR3 region has the DNA TGCGCCAGCAGTTGGGGACAGCAGGGGGGCCAGTACTTC.